This record covers a single T cell receptor (beta chain). Its antigen remains unidentified. The missing CDR3 end, 3 residues past where the read stops, is filled in from the germline J gene. Method: immunoSEQ multiplex PCR; TCRdb's copy keeps in-frame clones and lacks some. Seen in this sample are roughly 48,000 clones; the ten most common clones hold roughly 0.89%. Unstimulated regulatory T cells (CD4+CD25+CD127-), CD4+CD25- non-regulatory cells, CD4 and CD8 cells were FACS-sorted from thawed PBMCs. The sample originates from a study of Tregs in tolerant kidney transplant recipients. Study-wide results and caveats: Donor-specific Treg expansion exceeded global Treg expansion in tolerant patients, suggesting antigen drive.

The CDR3 extends over 15 amino acids. V shed 5 bases, J shed 3 bases, and the junction held 6 bases outside the gene matches. Germline CDR1 SEHNR, CDR2 FQNEAQ (reference sequence). The rearrangement links TRBV7-9 to TRBJ2-3, with 9 bases matching TRBD2. Specimen: CD4+ T cells from blood, collected before the transplant. This clonotype originated in a human donor who received a combined kidney and bone marrow transplant. The CDR3 DNA, read in part, is TGTGCCAGCAGCCCTTTTAGCGGGAGTACAGATACG. Amino acid sequence: CASSPFSGSTDT. The CDR3, in full, reads CASSPFSGSTDTQYF.